Shown below are 21 T cell receptor beta chains from a single sample sequenced in a study of vaccination effects on CD4 cells after COVID-19. The antigens for these receptors are not known. Before any sequencing was done, the ViraFEST assay used viral peptide pools to expand antigen-specific CD4+ T cells. Culturing for about ten days preceded CD4+ T cell isolation. Each participant was given two doses of one vaccine (BNT162b2 or mRNA-1273). The assay was immunoSEQ multiplex PCR, and TCRdb's table has in-frame clones only and misses some. The data contain roughly 24,000 clones, around four fifths of them seen just once; the ten biggest clones take up 23%. The sequenced sample was CD4+ T cells from PBMCs cultured with HCoV-NL63 spike peptides, obtained after COVID-19 vaccination. The source is a human donor who received a COVID-19 vaccine.

The chain has TRBV6-1 and TRBJ1-5; D not resolved. Germline V gives CDR1 MNHNS, CDR2 SASEGT. The V end lost 1 base, the J end lost 0 bases, and 10 bases lay between the germline ends. The CDR3 has 16 amino acids. The CDR3 reads CASSEVGSYSNQPQHF. The DNA of the CDR3 is TGTGCCAGCAGTGAAGTCGGCAGTTATAGCAATCAGCCCCAGCATTTT.

V gene TRBV7-2 combines with J gene TRBJ2-3; D gene uncertain. This CDR3 is built from 15 residues. V lost 5 bases to trimming and J lost 4 bases, with 16 bases between them. The germline V gene encodes CDR1 SGHTA and CDR2 FQGNSA. The CDR3 DNA follows: TGTGCCAGCAGCCCTCGGCACACTGGTGCAGATACGCAGTATTTT. Protein product: CASSPRHTGADTQYF.

The chain employs TRBV7-9 and TRBJ1-1, with 11 bases identical to TRBD1. The CDR3 length is 14 residues. Germline V gene sequence: CDR1 SEHNR, CDR2 FQNEAQ (reference sequence). J gave up 4 bases and V 4 bases, and 2 bases lay outside the gene matches. The CDR3 coding sequence is TGTGCCAGCAGCTCCGGGACAGGGGGCACTGAAGCTTTCTTT. Its protein product is CASSSGTGGTEAFF.

This clone was counted a few times. The chain uses TRBV6-2 or TRBV6-3 and TRBJ2-7; D assignment may be TRBD1 or TRBD2 (6 bases each). Germline V gene lookup returns CDR1 MNHEY and CDR2 SVGEGT. The CDR3 is made up of 15 amino acids. The V end lost 6 bases, the J end lost 0 bases, and 15 bases lay between the germline ends. This chain's CDR3 is CASSPGAYLSYEQYF. The CDR3 DNA sequence: TGTGCCAGCAGCCCGGGGGCCTATCTCTCCTACGAGCAGTACTTC.

The chain employs TRBV2 and TRBJ1-6; the D gene is possibly TRBD1 (6 bases). Trimming shortened V by 10 bases and J by 6 bases, and 13 bases separated the two germline ends. Germline V gene data show CDR1 as SNHLY and CDR2 as FYNNEI. CDR3 length equals 13 residues. The CDR3 reads CATPQGPNSPLHF. The CDR3, as DNA: TGTGCCACCCCACAGGGACCTAATTCACCCCTCCACTTT.

This chain joins TRBV5-1 and TRBJ2-3, with 8 bases aligning to TRBD2. The ends lost 4 bases at V and 3 bases at J; junction bases unmatched: 4. The CDR3 has 14 residues. CDR1 is SGHRS, CDR2 YFSETQ, per germline. In DNA form, the CDR3 reads TGCGCCAGCAGCCGGTCGGGGGGGACAGATACGCAGTATTTT. This gives the protein CASSRSGGTDTQYF.

This rearrangement joins TRBV3-1 (or the pseudogene TRBV3-2) to TRBJ1-2; D unresolved. The germline V gene encodes CDR1 LGHDT and CDR2 YNNKEL (reference sequence). V was clipped by 0 bases and J by 11 bases, with 13 bases between them. The CDR3 extends over 13 amino acids. CDR3 loop: CASSQDLGRWYTF. The CDR3, as DNA: TGTGCCAGCAGCCAAGATCTCGGCCGATGGTACACCTTC.

The chain has TRBV7-3 and TRBJ1-4, with TRBD1 as a possible D gene (6 bases). Deletions cut 1 base from V and 4 bases from J, with 10 bases between. The CDR3 is made up of 15 amino acids. The germline V gene has CDR1 SGHTA and CDR2 FQGTGA. CDR3 sequence: CASSLSPGDNEKLFF. In DNA form, the CDR3 reads TGTGCCAGCAGCTTAAGTCCAGGGGATAATGAAAAACTGTTTTTT.

The chain couples TRBV11-2 to TRBJ1-6; D remains unclear. The CDR3 length is 16 residues. Trimming removed 4 bases at V and 0 bases at J, with 10 bases between. Germline CDR1 and CDR2: SGHAT and FQNNGV. CDR3 in amino acids: CASSSFPSSYNSPLHF. The CDR3, as DNA: TGTGCCAGCAGCTCCTTCCCGAGCTCCTATAATTCACCCCTCCACTTT.

This chain links TRBV6-6 with TRBJ1-5; D call uncertain. The CDR3 has 14 residues. V shed 6 bases and J shed 0 bases, with 9 bases lying between them. Germline V gene sequence: CDR1 MNHNY, CDR2 SVGAGI (reference sequence). CDR3 in amino acids: CASSLDDSNQPQHF. In nucleotides, the CDR3 is TGTGCCAGCAGCCTGGATGATAGCAATCAGCCCCAGCATTTT.

The chain uses TRBV28 and TRBJ1-2, with 7 nucleotides matching TRBD1. The V and J ends lost 7 bases and 1 base, in that order; junction bases with no gene match: 12. The CDR3 extends over 16 amino acids. Per germline, CDR1 MDHEN and CDR2 SYDVKM. In DNA form, the CDR3 reads TGTGCCAGCACAACCTATCTGGGACAGAATAACTATGGCTACACCTTC. Protein sequence: CASTTYLGQNNYGYTF.

This clone was found a few times. The DNA for the CDR3 is TGTGCCAGCAGCGTAAACATCGAGACGGGGGGCTACACCTTC. Protein: CASSVNIETGGYTF. V is TRBV7-9 and J is TRBJ1-2, with D unresolved. The V end was cut by 5 bases, the J end by 8 bases, with 18 bases between. Germline V gene lookup returns CDR1 SEHNR and CDR2 FQNEAQ (reference sequence). The CDR3 loop spans 14 amino acids.

The chain recombines TRBV5-4 with TRBJ1-1, with D possibly TRBD1 on 5 matching bases. CDR3 length equals 15 residues. Per the germline V gene, CDR1 is SGHNT and CDR2 is YYREEE (reference sequence). The ends were cut back, 1 base at V and 5 bases at J, with 15 bases in the middle. The CDR3 loop is CASSLSRLGGTEAFF. The CDR3, as DNA: TGTGCCAGCAGCTTGAGTCGTCTCGGGGGAACTGAAGCTTTCTTT.

The V and J genes are TRBV20-1 and TRBJ2-4, with no clear D. Germline V lookup: CDR1 DFQATT, CDR2 SNEGSKA (reference sequence). Trimming took 3 bases from V and 0 from J, leaving 15 bases between them. The CDR3 runs to 16 residues. The CDR3 bases are TGCAGTGCTAGTTTAAGTATTAGACTAGCCAAAAACATTCAGTACTTC. Its translation: CSASLSIRLAKNIQYF.

The CDR3 sequence is CASSRQGLGLAGVSYEQYF. Here the CDR3 DNA reads TGTGCCAGCAGCAGACAGGGCTTGGGACTAGCGGGAGTGTCCTACGAGCAGTACTTC. J is TRBJ2-7 and V is TRBV11-2; 14 bases align to TRBD2. The CDR3 is 19 residues long. From germline, CDR1 is SGHAT and CDR2 FQNNGV. Trimming at V came to 5 bases and at J to 1 base, leaving 13 bases not matched to a gene.

This chain joins TRBV29-1 and TRBJ2-7, with 7 positions matching TRBD1. V was clipped by 5 bases and J by 7 bases; unmatched bases: 11. This CDR3 contains 13 residues. Germline V gives CDR1 SQVTM, CDR2 ANQGSEA. CDR3 loop: CSVSGTAVREQYF. In DNA, the CDR3 is TGCAGCGTTTCCGGGACAGCTGTACGGGAGCAGTACTTC.

J is TRBJ1-2 and V is TRBV6-2 or TRBV6-3; perhaps TRBD1 as D (6 bases). V gave up 2 bases and J gave up 0 bases, with 13 bases separating them. The germline V gene encodes CDR1 MNHEY and CDR2 SVGEGT. This CDR3 has 16 amino acids. CDR3 DNA sequence: TGTGCCAGCAGTTACCGATCGGGACAAACTAACTATGGCTACACCTTC. Its translation: CASSYRSGQTNYGYTF.

This chain links TRBV6-1 with TRBJ2-7; 11 nucleotides align to TRBD1. Per germline, CDR1 MNHNS and CDR2 SASEGT. CDR3 length: 15 residues. After removal of 3 bases from V and 2 bases from J, the junction contained 3 bases not matched to a gene. The CDR3 region has the DNA TGTGCCAGCAGTGAGGACAGGGGGCCAACCTACGAGCAGTACTTC. Its translation: CASSEDRGPTYEQYF.

Comments on this clone: Other nucleotide sequences in the sample specify the same CDR3. The rearrangement uses TRBV9 and TRBJ1-3; D uncertain. V was pared by 0 bases and J by 4 bases, with 5 bases between. CDR3 length equals 13 residues. CDR1 is SGDLS and CDR2 is YYNGEE in the germline V gene. The CDR3 DNA reads as TGTGCCAGCAGCGTAGGAGACGGAAACACCATATATTTT. This codes for CASSVGDGNTIYF.

CDR3 sequence (DNA): TGTGCCAGCAGTTACACCTACTCGCGGTCCTACAATGAGCAGTTCTTC. Its translation is CASSYTYSRSYNEQFF. The chain links TRBV6-5 to TRBJ2-1; D unresolved. The V gene lost 2 bases and the J gene lost 1 base, with 12 bases spanning the gap. Germline CDR1 reads MNHEY; CDR2 reads SVGAGI. This CDR3 comprises 16 residues.

This clone was counted a few times. The chain is built from TRBV5-1 and TRBJ2-1; TRBD2 matches 10 bases. The CDR3 extends over 14 amino acids. Germline V gene data show CDR1 as SGHRS and CDR2 as YFSETQ. The V segment lost 2 bases and the J segment 10 bases; nucleotides outside the gene matches: 6. CDR3 amino acids: CASSFGTSDREQFF. The CDR3 bases are TGCGCCAGCAGCTTTGGGACTAGCGATCGAGAGCAGTTCTTC.